These 13 T cell receptor beta chains share one sample of origin, sequenced in a study of blood T cell repertoires in COVID-19. The protocol was immunoSEQ multiplex PCR, while the TCRdb copy is restricted to in-frame clones and leaves out a portion. The table shows under 200,000 clones, with roughly nine tenths occurring only once. The specimen was peripheral blood. These receptors were obtained from an older woman with COVID-19, enrolled during active disease.

The chain's CDR3 is CATSDWGQVAEQFF. DNA of the CDR3: TGTGCCACCAGTGATTGGGGACAGGTGGCTGAGCAGTTCTTC. The chain recombines TRBV24-1 with TRBJ2-1, with 8 bases fitting TRBD1. Trimming at V came to 2 bases and at J to 9 bases, leaving 5 bases not matched to a gene. The CDR3 runs 14 residues. Germline CDR1 is KGHDR and CDR2 is SFDVKD.

CDR3 in amino acids: CASSQGLSGRTTGELFF. Written as DNA, the CDR3 is TGCGCCAGCAGCCAAGGATTGAGCGGGAGGACCACCGGGGAGCTGTTTTTT. This chain links TRBV4-3 with TRBJ2-2; TRBD2 agrees at 9 bases. Per the germline V gene, CDR1 is LGHNA and CDR2 is YSLEER. The CDR3 loop spans 17 amino acids. V trimming: 1 base; J trimming: 4 bases; junction bases outside the gene matches: 7.

The chain is built from TRBV21-1 and TRBJ2-1; the table's D call, TRBD1, was not checked against the DNA. TRBV21-1 is assigned pseudogene status. The CDR3 spans 13 residues. Here the CDR3 reads CASSKEGNFRRFF. As DNA, the CDR3 is TGTGCCAGCAGCAAAGAGGGGAACTTTAGGCGGTTCTTC.

The chain combines TRBV25-1 with TRBJ1-2; 8 bases fit TRBD1. V was pared by 3 bases and J by 2 bases, with 2 bases of the junction left unmatched. The CDR3 extends over 14 amino acids. CDR1 is MGHDK, CDR2 SYGVNS, per germline. The DNA for the CDR3 is TGTGCCAGCAGTGAGGCAGGGGGCAACTATGGCTACACCTTC. It specifies CASSEAGGNYGYTF.

V and J are TRBV5-4 and TRBJ2-4; D remains unclear. CDR3 length: 15 residues. Between the trimmed V and J ends, which lost 1 base and 1 base, there was a span of 9 bases. Per the germline V gene, CDR1 is SGHNT and CDR2 is YYREEE (reference sequence). The CDR3 region has the DNA TGTGCCAGCAGCTTGATGGCAGGCGCCAAAAACATTCAGTACTTC. Its translation: CASSLMAGAKNIQYF.

This chain joins TRBV3-1 (or the pseudogene TRBV3-2) and TRBJ2-2; D may be TRBD2 (5 bases). V was shortened by 6 bases and J by 5 bases, with 16 bases between the two germline ends. The CDR3 has 15 residues. Germline V CDR1 and CDR2: LGHDT, YNNKEL (reference sequence). CDR3 nucleotides: TGTGCCAGCAGAAGAAGGGAGTCGGGGACCGGGGAGCTGTTTTTT. This encodes CASRRRESGTGELFF.

This clone was seen more than once but under ten times. V gene TRBV29-1 combines with J gene TRBJ1-4; no reliable D call. The length of the CDR3 is 12 residues. Germline lookup yields CDR1 SQVTM and CDR2 ANQGSEA. Trimming took 6 bases from V and 5 from J, leaving 10 bases between them. The DNA for the CDR3 is TGCAGCGTCCCAGGCCCCAATGAAAAACTGTTTTTT. It yields the protein CSVPGPNEKLFF.

The chain's CDR3 is CASSMRTGSGQPQHF. The CDR3 region has the DNA TGTGCCAGTAGTATGAGGACCGGGTCGGGGCAGCCCCAGCATTTT. The chain combines TRBV19 with TRBJ1-5; D remains ambiguous. V gave up 3 bases and J gave up 7 bases, with 16 bases separating them. Germline V gene lookup returns CDR1 LNHDA and CDR2 SQIVND (reference sequence). The CDR3 has 15 residues.

The rearrangement links TRBV24-1 to TRBJ2-3; D gene unclear. The CDR3 extends over 14 amino acids. Trimming pared 3 bases from V and 4 bases from J, leaving 10 bases between. Germline assignment: CDR1 KGHDR and CDR2 SFDVKD. CDR3 sequence: CATSDPFPADTQYF. In nucleotides, the CDR3 is TGTGCCACCAGTGATCCCTTCCCGGCAGATACGCAGTATTTT.

The J gene is TRBJ1-3, the V gene TRBV19, with a weak D call TRBD1 (6 bases). This CDR3 spans 15 amino acids. Trimming removed 6 bases at V and 0 bases at J, with 12 bases between. CDR1 and CDR2 (germline): LNHDA, SQIVND (reference sequence). CDR3 bases: TGTGCCAGTAGACTGACAGGCACCTCTGGAAACACCATATATTTT. It encodes CASRLTGTSGNTIYF.

This clone came up once. This rearrangement joins TRBV19 to TRBJ1-3, with a weak D call TRBD1 (5 bases). This CDR3 is built from 13 residues. Germline values: CDR1 LNHDA, CDR2 SQIVND (reference sequence). V lost 6 bases and J lost 7, with 13 bases in between. CDR3 sequence reads: CASSQGIENTIYF. As DNA, the CDR3 is TGTGCCAGTAGCCAGGGAATCGAGAACACCATATATTTT.

The CDR3 bases are TGTGCCAGCAGTGGTCTAGCGGCCCCCCGCGAGCAGTACTTC. As protein: CASSGLAAPREQYF. The chain joins TRBV2 to TRBJ2-7; 7 positions agree with TRBD2. Germline V gene data show CDR1 as SNHLY and CDR2 as FYNNEI. This CDR3 has 14 amino acids. J gave up 6 bases and V 4 bases, and 9 bases lay outside the gene matches.

The chain uses TRBV5-3 and TRBJ2-7, with TRBD2 matching 9 bases. TRBV5-3 falls under the ORF class, with uncertain function. Losses at the gene ends were 4 bases for V and 3 bases for J; bases not matched to a gene: 11. This CDR3 is built from 16 residues. CDR3 bases: TGTGCCAGAAGCGCAATAGCGGGAGCGACGCTCTACGAGCAGTACTTC. Translation: CARSAIAGATLYEQYF.